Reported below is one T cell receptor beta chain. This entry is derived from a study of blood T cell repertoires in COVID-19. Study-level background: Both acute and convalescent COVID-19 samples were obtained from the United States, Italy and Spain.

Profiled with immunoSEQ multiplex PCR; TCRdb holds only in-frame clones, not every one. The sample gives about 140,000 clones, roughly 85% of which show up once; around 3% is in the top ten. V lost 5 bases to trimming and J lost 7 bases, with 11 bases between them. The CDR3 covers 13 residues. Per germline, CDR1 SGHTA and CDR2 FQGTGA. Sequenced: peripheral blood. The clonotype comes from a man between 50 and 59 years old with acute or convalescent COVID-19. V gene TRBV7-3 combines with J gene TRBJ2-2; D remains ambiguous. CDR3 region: CASSLNTDGELFF. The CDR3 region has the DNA TGTGCCAGCAGCCTTAACACCGACGGGGAGCTGTTTTTT.